These T cell receptor beta chains were read from a single sample in a study of long-term antiretroviral therapy in people with HIV. TCRdb's table, derived via immunoSEQ multiplex PCR, lists solely in-frame clones and lacks some. Found here are about 21,000 clones, 65% to 80% of them singletons; the top ten hold almost 9.5%. The starting material was unsorted PBMCs, obtained 4.1 years after starting antiretroviral therapy. Receptor source: a woman in her 40s with HIV. Each CDR3 is given with its conserved first and last residue. A D gene is named only where the DNA matches it firmly. Only some rows state a clone size, as once, few, many or a class for expanded clones.

TRBJ2-1,-,TRBV7-2,TRBD2,CASSLVASGSYEQFF,TGTGCCAGCAGCTTAGTAGCTAGCGGGAGCTATGAGCAGTTCTTC
TRBJ1-2,-,TRBV29-1,-,CSVERRVRNYGYTF,TGCAGCGTTGAAAGGCGGGTTAGAAACTATGGCTACACCTTC
TRBJ1-3,-,TRBV6-6,-,CASSSGQLRSGNTIYF,TGTGCCAGCAGTTCCGGACAGTTACGCTCTGGAAACACCATATATTTT
TRBJ2-1,-,TRBV13,-,CASSESGAYNEQFF,TGTGCCAGCAGCGAGTCCGGGGCCTACAATGAGCAGTTCTTC
TRBJ2-3,-,TRBV27,TRBD2,CASSWTSGGTDTQYF,TGTGCCAGCAGTTGGACTAGCGGGGGCACAGATACGCAGTATTTT
TRBJ1-2,-,TRBV19,-,CASSMAVGGGDLNGYTF,TGTGCCAGTAGTATGGCGGTGGGAGGGGGGGATCTTAACGGCTACACCTTC
TRBJ2-1,-,TRBV29-1,TRBD2,CSVGASGLHNEQFF,TGCAGCGTTGGTGCTAGCGGGTTACACAATGAGCAGTTCTTC
TRBJ1-2,-,TRBV6-1,-,CASRFNYGYTF,TGTGCCAGCAGGTTTAACTATGGCTACACCTTC
TRBJ2-5,-,TRBV30,-,CACLTWDAAETQYF,TGTGCCTGTTTGACTTGGGACGCGGCCGAGACCCAGTACTTC
TRBJ1-1,-,TRBV11-2,-,CASSIQHTPFF,TGTGCCAGCAGCATACAGCATACACCTTTCTTT
TRBJ2-7,-,TRBV2,TRBD1,CASSKDRGPHEQYF,TGTGCCAGCAGTAAGGACAGGGGGCCCCACGAGCAGTACTTC
TRBJ1-3,-,TRBV6-1,-,CASSEMMGSSGNTIYF,TGTGCCAGCAGTGAAATGATGGGGAGCTCTGGAAACACCATATATTTT
TRBJ2-3,-,TRBV5-1,TRBD2,CASSSSSGISTDTQYF,TGCGCCAGCAGCTCCTCTAGCGGGATTAGCACAGATACGCAGTATTTT
TRBJ1-2,-,TRBV19,-,CASSTRDVYGYTF,TGTGCCAGTAGTACCCGGGACGTCTATGGCTACACCTTC
TRBJ2-7,-,TRBV6-1,TRBD2,CASSMGGNYEQYF,TGTGCCAGCAGTATGGGAGGGAACTACGAGCAGTACTTC
TRBJ1-5,once,TRBV19,TRBD1,CAAEQGAGNQPQHF,TGTGCCGCAGAACAGGGGGCTGGCAATCAGCCCCAGCATTTT
TRBJ2-7,-,TRBV11-3,TRBD1,CTSSTRDRYYEQYF,TGTACCAGCAGCACGAGGGACAGATACTACGAGCAGTACTTC
TRBJ2-5,few,TRBV19,TRBD2,CASSVGLAGSQETQYF,TGTGCCAGTAGTGTCGGACTAGCGGGGAGCCAAGAGACCCAGTACTTC
TRBJ1-1,-,TRBV6-1,-,CASSGSWGNTEAFF,TGTGCCAGCAGTGGCAGTTGGGGAAACACTGAAGCTTTCTTT
TRBJ2-5,-,TRBV6-5,-,CASRPRGAPGETQYF,TGTGCCAGCAGACCTCGTGGAGCCCCGGGGGAGACCCAGTACTTC
TRBJ1-3,-,TRBV13,-,CASSLDTGSGNTIYF,TGTGCCAGCAGCTTGGATACAGGCTCTGGAAACACCATATATTTT
TRBJ2-3,few,TRBV2,TRBD2,CASSEEGLAGGPSTDTQYF,TGTGCCAGCAGCGAGGAAGGACTAGCGGGAGGCCCTAGCACAGATACGCAGTATTTT
TRBJ2-6,-,TRBV19,TRBD1,CASSNLKGQGGGGANVLTF,TGTGCCAGTAGCAACCTAAAGGGACAGGGGGGAGGTGGGGCCAACGTCCTGACTTTC
TRBJ1-5,-,TRBV19,TRBD1,CASSIRHRGDSNQPQHF,TGTGCCAGTAGTATCAGACACAGGGGGGATAGCAATCAGCCCCAGCATTTT
TRBJ2-7,-,TRBV19,-,CASSIDGLEQYF,TGTGCCAGTAGTATAGATGGCCTCGAGCAGTACTTC
TRBJ1-1,-,TRBV28,-,CASSRGWTEAFF,TGTGCCAGCAGTCGGGGGTGGACTGAAGCTTTCTTT
TRBJ2-2,-,TRBV29-1,TRBD2,CSVRLAGVYGELFF,TGCAGCGTTCGTCTAGCGGGAGTGTACGGGGAGCTGTTTTTT
TRBJ1-2,few,TRBV7-2,-,CASSLGAGVYGYTF,TGTGCCAGCAGCTTGGGTGCAGGGGTCTATGGCTACACCTTC
TRBJ2-4,-,TRBV11-3,-,CASSFSGGAGNIQYF,TGTGCCAGCAGCTTTTCTGGCGGCGCGGGAAACATTCAGTACTTC